This T cell receptor (beta chain) was identified during a study of T cell responses to AZD1222 COVID-19 vaccine. Using immunoSEQ multiplex PCR, the repertoire was profiled, and TCRdb retains in-frame clones only, with some absent. Among 200,000 to 250,000 clones listed, roughly 94% were seen once. This clone was seen a single time. Material: peripheral blood, obtained 28 days after the second dose of the MenACWY control vaccine. This clonotype originated in an adult who received the MenACWY meningococcal vaccine as a control.

CDR3 residues: CASSSPRGRFGELFF. CDR3 sequence (DNA): TGTGCCAGCAGCTCACCTCGGGGGCGCTTCGGGGAGCTGTTTTTT. The V and J genes are TRBV11-2 and TRBJ2-2; TRBD1 or TRBD2 may be the D gene (6 bases each). Germline V gives CDR1 SGHAT, CDR2 FQNNGV. V dropped 4 bases and J dropped 7 bases, with 16 bases sitting between them. This CDR3 region has 15 residues. The full variable domain, in which reference TRBV11-2 and TRBJ2-2 provide the parts outside the CDR3, is EAGVAQSPRYKIIEKRQSVAFWCNPISGHATLYWYQQILGQGPKLLIQFQNNGVVDDSQLPKDRFSAERLKGVDSTLKIQPAKLEDSAVYLCASSSPRGRFGELFFGEGSRLTVL.